The clone carrying this T cell receptor beta chain came up a few times. As yet, its antigen is unknown. Other DNA variants within this sample encode the same CDR3. The ends lost 6 bases at V and 7 bases at J; junction bases unmatched: 4. Germline-derived CDR1 and CDR2 are MNHEY and SVGAGI. The CDR3 runs 12 residues. This sample is part of a study of shared clonotypes between healthy human individuals. Turning to the study itself: The study enrolled two women and three men aged 18 to 49. General study results and limits: Unshared clonotypes carried lower generation probabilities than those common to all four donors.

Per the original data handling: For the immunoSEQ data, sequences were junction-only without quality scores, so filtering differed. TCRdb keeps only in-frame clones here, not all; method: immunoSEQ multiplex PCR. The V and J calls and clone size come from that table; D and trimming were worked out from the DNA. The sample has 980,000 or so clones, over 75% seen once. The chain carries TRBV6-5 and TRBJ1-2, with 8 bases matching TRBD1. This TCR was sampled from a man younger than 35 in good health. The sample consisted of memory CD4+ T cells sorted from blood. The subset is: CD45RA-negative fraction. CDR3 residues: CASSGTGGGYTF. DNA of the CDR3: TGTGCCAGCAGCGGGACAGGTGGTGGCTACACCTTC.